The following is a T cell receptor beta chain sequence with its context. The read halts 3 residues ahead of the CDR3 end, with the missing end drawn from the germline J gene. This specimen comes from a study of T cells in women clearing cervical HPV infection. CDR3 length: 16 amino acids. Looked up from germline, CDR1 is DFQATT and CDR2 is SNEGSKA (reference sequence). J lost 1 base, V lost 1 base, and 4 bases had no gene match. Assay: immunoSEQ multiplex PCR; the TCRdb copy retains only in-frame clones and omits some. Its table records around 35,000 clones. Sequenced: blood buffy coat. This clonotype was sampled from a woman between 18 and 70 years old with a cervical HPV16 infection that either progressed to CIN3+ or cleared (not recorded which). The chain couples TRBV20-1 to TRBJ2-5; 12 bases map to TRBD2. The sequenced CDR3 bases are TGCAGTGCTAGAGGACTAGCGGGAGATGTCCAAGAGACC. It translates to CSARGLAGDVQET. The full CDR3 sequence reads CSARGLAGDVQETQYF.